This T cell receptor (beta chain) was retrieved from a study of brain T cells in children with intractable seizures. CDR1 and CDR2 (germline): MGHRA, YSYEKL. V trimming: 6 bases; J trimming: 8 bases; junction bases outside the gene matches: 14. The CDR3 loop spans 16 amino acids. A remark on this clone: Antigen unknown.

Only cases whose brain tissue showed the highest T cell transcript signatures were sequenced. Pre-surgery treatment included at least one anti-epileptic drug. Only in-frame clones appear in the TCRdb table, and some are missing; sequencing was by immunoSEQ multiplex PCR. The data hold 70,000 to 90,000 clones, with roughly 91% observed a single time. Overall study findings and caveats: Pre-surgery blood may have been undersampled, hiding some clones. Patients' HCMV serostatus was unknown; virus specificity rests on CDR3 similarity alone.

The TCR was taken from a boy in the first two years of life with tuberous sclerosis and intractable seizures. The chain employs TRBV4-1 and TRBJ2-1; 9 positions match TRBD2. Sequenced here: peripheral blood, sampled at surgery. The chain's CDR3 is CASRAMGREGFHEQFF. DNA for the CDR3: TGCGCCAGCAGGGCCATGGGGCGGGAGGGTTTTCATGAGCAGTTCTTC.